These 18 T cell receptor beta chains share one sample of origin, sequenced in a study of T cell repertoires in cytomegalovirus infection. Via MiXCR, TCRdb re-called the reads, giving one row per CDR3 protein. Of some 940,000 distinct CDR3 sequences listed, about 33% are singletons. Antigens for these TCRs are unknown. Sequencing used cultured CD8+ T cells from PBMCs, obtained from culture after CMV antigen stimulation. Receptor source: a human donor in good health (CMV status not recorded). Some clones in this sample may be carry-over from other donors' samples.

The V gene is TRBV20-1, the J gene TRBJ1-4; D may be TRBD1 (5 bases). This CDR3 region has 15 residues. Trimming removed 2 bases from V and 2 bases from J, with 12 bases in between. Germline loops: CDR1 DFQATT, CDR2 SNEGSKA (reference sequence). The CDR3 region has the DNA TGCAGTGCTAGATCTTTGACAGAGACTAATGAAAAACTGTTTTTT. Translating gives CSARSLTETNEKLFF.

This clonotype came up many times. The CDR3 bases are TGTGCCAGCAGACAGGGCCTTCCTAGCAATCAGCCCCAGCATTTT. It yields the protein CASRQGLPSNQPQHF. The chain uses TRBV2 and TRBJ1-5; the D gene is possibly TRBD1 (6 bases). Trimming removed 6 bases at V and 0 bases at J, with 12 bases between. The CDR3 spans 15 residues. Germline CDR1 reads SNHLY; CDR2 reads FYNNEI.

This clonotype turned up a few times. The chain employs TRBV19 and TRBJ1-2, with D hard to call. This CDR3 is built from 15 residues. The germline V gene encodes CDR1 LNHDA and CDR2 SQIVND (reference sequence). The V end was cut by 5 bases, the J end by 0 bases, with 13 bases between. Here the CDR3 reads CASSPARLPNYGYTF. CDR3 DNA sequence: TGTGCCAGTAGTCCCGCCAGGCTTCCTAACTATGGCTACACCTTC. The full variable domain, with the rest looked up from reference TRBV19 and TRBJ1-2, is DGGITQSPKYLFRKEGQNVTLSCEQNLNHDAMYWYRQDPGQGLRLIYYSQIVNDFQKGDIAEGYSVSREKKESFPLTVTSAQKNPTAFYLCASSPARLPNYGYTFGSGTRLTVV.

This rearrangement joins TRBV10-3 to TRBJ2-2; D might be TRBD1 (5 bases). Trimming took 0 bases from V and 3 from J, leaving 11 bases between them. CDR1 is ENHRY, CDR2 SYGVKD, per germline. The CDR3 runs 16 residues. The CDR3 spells CAISESTVFYTGELFF. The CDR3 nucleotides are TGTGCCATCAGTGAGTCGACAGTCTTCTACACCGGGGAGCTGTTTTTT.

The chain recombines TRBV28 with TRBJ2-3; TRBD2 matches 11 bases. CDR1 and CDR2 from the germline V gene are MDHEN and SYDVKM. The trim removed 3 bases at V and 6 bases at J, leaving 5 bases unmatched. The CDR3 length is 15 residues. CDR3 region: CASSLDSGGADTQYF. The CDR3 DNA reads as TGTGCCAGCAGTTTGGATAGCGGGGGGGCTGATACGCAGTATTTT.

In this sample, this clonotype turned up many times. The CDR3: CASSFTRSYEQYF. CDR3 sequence (DNA): TGTGCCAGCAGCTTTACCCGTTCCTACGAGCAGTACTTC. The chain joins TRBV7-2 to TRBJ2-7; D is unresolved. V lost 3 bases and J 1 base, leaving 7 bases between the germline ends. Germline loops: CDR1 SGHTA, CDR2 FQGNSA. This CDR3 spans 13 amino acids.

CDR3 in amino acids: CASSLSLHQKNIQYF. Here the CDR3 DNA reads TGTGCCAGCAGTTTATCTTTACACCAGAAAAACATTCAGTACTTC. The J gene is TRBJ2-4, the V gene TRBV27; D gene ambiguous. Trimming cost V 0 bases and J 4 bases, with 10 bases left between them. This CDR3 region has 15 residues. From germline, CDR1 is MNHEY and CDR2 SMNVEV (reference sequence).

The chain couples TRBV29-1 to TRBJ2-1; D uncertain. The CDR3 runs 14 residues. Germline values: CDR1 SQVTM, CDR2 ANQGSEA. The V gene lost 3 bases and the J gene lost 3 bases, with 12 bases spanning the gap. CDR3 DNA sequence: TGCAGCGTTGAGGGAACGCCTGTCTACAATGAGCAGTTCTTC. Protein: CSVEGTPVYNEQFF.

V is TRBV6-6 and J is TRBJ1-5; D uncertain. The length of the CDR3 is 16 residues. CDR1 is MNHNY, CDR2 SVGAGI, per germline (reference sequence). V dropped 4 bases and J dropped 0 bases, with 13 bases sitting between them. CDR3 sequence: CASSSPEYYSNQPQHF. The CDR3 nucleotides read TGTGCCAGCAGTTCCCCAGAGTATTATAGCAATCAGCCCCAGCATTTT.

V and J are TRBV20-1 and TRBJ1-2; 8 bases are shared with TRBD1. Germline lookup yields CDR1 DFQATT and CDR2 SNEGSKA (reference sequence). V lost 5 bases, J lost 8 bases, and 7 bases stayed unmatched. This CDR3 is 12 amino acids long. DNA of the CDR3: TGCAGTGCTCCGGACAGGGCTGGCGGCTACACCTTC. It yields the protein CSAPDRAGGYTF.

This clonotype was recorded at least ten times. The DNA of the CDR3 is TGTGCCAGCAGTTACTCGGACAGCCCCACAGATACGCAGTATTTT. Its translation: CASSYSDSPTDTQYF. This chain links TRBV6-5 with TRBJ2-3; weak D call: TRBD1 (6 bases). Germline V gene data show CDR1 as MNHEY and CDR2 as SVGAGI. The CDR3 contains 15 residues. V was cut by 0 bases and J by 2 bases, with 9 bases left in between.

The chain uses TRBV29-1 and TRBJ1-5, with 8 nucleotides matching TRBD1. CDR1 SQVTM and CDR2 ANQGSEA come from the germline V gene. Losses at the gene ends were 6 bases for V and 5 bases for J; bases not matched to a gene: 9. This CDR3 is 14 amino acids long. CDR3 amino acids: CSVETGEGDQPQHF. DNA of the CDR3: TGCAGCGTCGAGACAGGGGAGGGGGATCAGCCCCAGCATTTT.

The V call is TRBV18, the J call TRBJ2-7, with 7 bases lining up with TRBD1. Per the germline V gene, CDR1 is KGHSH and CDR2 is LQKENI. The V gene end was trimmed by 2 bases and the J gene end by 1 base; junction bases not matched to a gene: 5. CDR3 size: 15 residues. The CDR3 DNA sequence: TGTGCCAGCTCACCAACAGGACAGGCATCCTACGAGCAGTACTTC. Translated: CASSPTGQASYEQYF. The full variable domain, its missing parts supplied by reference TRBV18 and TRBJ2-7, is NAGVMQNPRHLVRRRGQEARLRCSPMKGHSHVYWYRQLPEEGLKFMVYLQKENIIDESGMPKERFSAEFPKEGPSILRIQQVVRGDSAAYFCASSPTGQASYEQYFGPGTRLTVT.

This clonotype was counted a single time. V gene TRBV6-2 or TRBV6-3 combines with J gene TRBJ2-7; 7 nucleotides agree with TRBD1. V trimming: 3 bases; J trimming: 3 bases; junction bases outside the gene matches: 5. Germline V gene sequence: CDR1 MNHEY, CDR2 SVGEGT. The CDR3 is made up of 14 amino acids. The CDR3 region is CASSYQGTDYEQYV. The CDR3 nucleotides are TGTGCCAGCAGTTATCAGGGGACAGACTACGAGCAGTACGTC.

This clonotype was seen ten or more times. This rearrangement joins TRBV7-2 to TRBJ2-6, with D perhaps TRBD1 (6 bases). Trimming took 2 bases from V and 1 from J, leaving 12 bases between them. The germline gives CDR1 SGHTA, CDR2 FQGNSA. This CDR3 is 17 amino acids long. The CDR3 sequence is CASSLIYRESGANVLTF. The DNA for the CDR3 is TGTGCCAGCAGCTTAATTTACAGGGAGTCTGGGGCCAACGTCCTGACTTTC.

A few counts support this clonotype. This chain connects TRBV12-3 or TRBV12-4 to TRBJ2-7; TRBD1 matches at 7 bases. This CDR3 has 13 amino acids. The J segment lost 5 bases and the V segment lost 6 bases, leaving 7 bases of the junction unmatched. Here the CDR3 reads CASSVGGWNEQYF. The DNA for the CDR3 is TGTGCCAGCAGCGTAGGGGGCTGGAACGAGCAGTACTTC.

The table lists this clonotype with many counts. The CDR3 nucleotides are TGTGCCAGCAGCCGAAGGACTAGCCTCACAGATACGCAGTATTTT. This codes for CASSRRTSLTDTQYF. The rearrangement uses TRBV12-3 or TRBV12-4 and TRBJ2-3, with 8 bases lining up with TRBD2. The CDR3 has 15 amino acids. The junction had 7 bases not matched to a gene; V was cut back by 6 bases and J by 2 bases.

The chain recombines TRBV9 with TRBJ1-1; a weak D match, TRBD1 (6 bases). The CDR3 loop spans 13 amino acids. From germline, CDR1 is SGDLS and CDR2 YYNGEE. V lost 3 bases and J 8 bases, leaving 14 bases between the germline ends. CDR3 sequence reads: CASSATGAIEAFF. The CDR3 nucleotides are TGTGCCAGCAGCGCGACAGGTGCCATCGAAGCTTTCTTT.